The rows below give T cell receptor beta chains drawn from one sample of a study of CD8 T cells in ankylosing spondylitis. From the 5' RACE reads, TCRdb called clonotypes with MiXCR, one entry per CDR3 protein. The table includes some 840,000 distinct CDR3 sequences, about an eighth detected once. Sequenced material: blood, either unsorted or a sorted T cell fraction (not recorded which). All receptors derive from a male donor with ankylosing spondylitis. The CDR3 runs from the conserved cysteine through the conserved F or W. The D gene is left open where the match is weak. The size of a clone is reported for some rows only, either as once, few or many, or as a class for expanded clones.

v_gene	j_gene	abundance	d_gene	len	CDR3aa	CDR3nt
TRBV15	TRBJ2-7	NA	TRBD1	14	CATSRGTGGYEQYF	TGTGCCACCAGCAGAGGGACAGGGGGCTACGAGCAGTACTTC
TRBV18	TRBJ2-1	few	TRBD2	17	CASSPALSGSSTYEQFF	TGTGCCAGCTCACCGGCACTTAGCGGGAGTAGCACCTATGAGCAGTTCTTC
TRBV5-1	TRBJ2-3	many	NA	15	CASSPRQGSTDTQYF	TGTGCCAGCTCACCCCGGCAGGGCAGCACAGATACGCAGTATTTT
TRBV6-1	TRBJ1-6	NA	TRBD1	15	CASRRITGGDSPLHF	TGTGCCAGCAGGAGGATAACAGGGGGCGACTCACCCCTCCACTTT
TRBV6-5	TRBJ2-3	NA	TRBD1	16	CASSYQGVRSPDTQYF	TGTGCCAGCAGCTATCAGGGGGTTCGGAGCCCAGATACGCAGTATTTT
TRBV27	TRBJ1-2	many	TRBD1	13	CASSYRTGDGYTF	TGTGCCAGCAGTTACAGGACAGGGGATGGCTACACCTTC
TRBV11-2	TRBJ2-3	NA	TRBD2	19	CASSSLLRLAGGTTDTQYF	TGTGCCAGCAGCTCCCTACTCAGACTAGCGGGAGGGACCACAGATACGCAGTATTTT
TRBV9	TRBJ1-5	many	TRBD1	15	CASSVDGQGDQPQHF	TGTGCCAGCAGCGTAGATGGACAGGGCGATCAGCCCCAGCATTTT
TRBV20-1	TRBJ2-7	NA	NA	11	CSVTSANEQYF	TGCAGTGTCACATCGGCGAACGAGCAGTACTTC
TRBV20-1	TRBJ2-5	few	NA	13	CSAREWTAETQYF	TGCAGTGCTAGAGAGTGGACAGCAGAGACCCAGTACTTC
TRBV25-1	TRBJ2-3	NA	NA	16	CASSEQRRTSTDTQYF	TGTGCCAGCAGTGAACAGCGGCGGACTAGCACAGATACGCAGTATTTT
TRBV7-3	TRBJ1-2	NA	NA	16	CASTPTQGFVNYGYTF	TGTGCCAGCACCCCGACCCAGGGATTCGTTAACTATGGCTACACCTTC
TRBV28	TRBJ1-4	few	TRBD1	14	CASRGDRVGEKLFF	TGTGCCAGCAGGGGGGACAGGGTTGGTGAAAAACTGTTTTTT
TRBV7-2	TRBJ1-6	few	NA	14	CASSFGIPGSPLHF	TGTGCCAGCAGCTTTGGGATCCCCGGTTCACCCCTCCACTTT
TRBV19	TRBJ2-1	few	NA	15	CASNTPGLSYNEQFF	TGTGCCAGTAATACTCCGGGACTCTCCTACAATGAGCAGTTCTTC
TRBV7-3	TRBJ2-3	few	NA	13	CASSSYYTDTQYF	TGTGCCAGCAGCTCCTACTACACAGATACGCAGTATTTT
TRBV10-2	TRBJ2-2	few	TRBD1	16	CASSGTGGVYTGELFF	TGCGCCAGCAGCGGGACAGGGGGCGTTTACACCGGGGAGCTGTTTTTT
TRBV7-2	TRBJ2-6	NA	NA	11	CASSLGGVLTF	TGTGCCAGCAGCTTAGGCGGCGTCCTGACTTTC
TRBV20-1	TRBJ2-2	NA	TRBD2	16	CSATVAGGPLSGELFF	TGCAGTGCTACCGTAGCGGGAGGGCCATTATCCGGGGAGCTGTTTTTT
TRBV20-1	TRBJ2-5	NA	TRBD1	15	CSAIPGQSPQETQYF	TGCAGTGCTATTCCGGGACAGAGCCCCCAAGAGACCCAGTACTTC
TRBV14	TRBJ1-1	few	NA	14	CASSQRAMNTEAFF	TGTGCCAGCAGCCAACGGGCCATGAACACTGAAGCTTTCTTT
TRBV11-2	TRBJ1-6	NA	TRBD1	17	CASSSITFRQGRSPLHF	TGTGCCAGCAGCTCAATCACCTTTCGACAGGGCCGTTCACCCCTCCACTTT
TRBV15	TRBJ2-3	NA	TRBD2	15	CATSRGTSTADTQYF	TGTGCCACCAGCAGAGGGACTAGTACGGCAGATACGCAGTATTTT
TRBV12-3/TRBV12-4	TRBJ1-1	many	NA	14	CASSLFGGNTEAFF	TGTGCCAGCAGTTTATTTGGGGGGAACACTGAAGCTTTCTTT
TRBV4-3	TRBJ2-7	few	NA	15	CASSQERVGDDEQYF	TGCGCCAGCAGCCAAGAGAGGGTCGGGGACGACGAGCAGTACTTC
TRBV6-2/TRBV6-3	TRBJ2-5	few	TRBD2	16	CASNRNLLADQETQYF	TGTGCCAGCAACCGAAACCTGCTAGCGGACCAAGAGACCCAGTACTTC